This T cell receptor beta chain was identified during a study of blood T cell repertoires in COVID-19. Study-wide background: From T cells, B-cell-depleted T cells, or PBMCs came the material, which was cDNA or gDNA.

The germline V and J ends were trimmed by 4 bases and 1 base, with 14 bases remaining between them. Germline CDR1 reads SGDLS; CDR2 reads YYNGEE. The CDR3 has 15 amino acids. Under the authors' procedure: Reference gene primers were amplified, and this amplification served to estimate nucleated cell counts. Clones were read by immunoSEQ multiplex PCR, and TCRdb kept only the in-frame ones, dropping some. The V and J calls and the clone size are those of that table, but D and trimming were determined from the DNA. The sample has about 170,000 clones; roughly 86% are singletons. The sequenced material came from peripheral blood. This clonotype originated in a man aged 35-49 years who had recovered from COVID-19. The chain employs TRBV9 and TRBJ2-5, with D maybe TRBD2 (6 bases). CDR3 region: CASSPSAGLQETQYF. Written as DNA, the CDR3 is TGTGCCAGCAGCCCCTCAGCGGGCCTCCAAGAGACCCAGTACTTC.